The 32 T cell receptor beta chains below come from one sample, sequenced in a study of vaccination effects on CD4 cells after COVID-19. Expansion of antigen-specific CD4+ T cells with viral peptide pools was carried out by the ViraFEST assay before sequencing. Culturing for around 10 days preceded CD4+ T cell isolation. As their vaccination, participants received two doses of either BNT162b2 or mRNA-1273. The protocol was immunoSEQ multiplex PCR, while the TCRdb copy is restricted to in-frame clones and leaves out a portion. Of 30,000 to 35,000 clones detected, roughly four fifths appear once; the ten largest clones hold approximately 1.4%. Antigen specificity for these receptors is unknown. Specimen: CD4+ T cells from PBMCs cultured with HCoV-NL63 spike peptides, collected after COVID-19 vaccination. These receptors were collected from a human donor who received a COVID-19 vaccine. Some clones in this sample may be carry-over from other donors' samples.

The chain combines TRBV18 with TRBJ1-1; perhaps TRBD1 as D (5 bases). The CDR3 totals 16 residues. Trimming left V 2 bases short and J 0 bases short, with 13 bases between. CDR1 is KGHSH and CDR2 is LQKENI in the germline V gene. The CDR3: CASSPFGDRLNTEAFF. The CDR3 nucleotides read TGTGCCAGCTCACCATTCGGGGACCGCTTGAACACTGAAGCTTTCTTT.

The chain is built from TRBV4-1 and TRBJ2-3, with unresolved D. This CDR3 has 11 residues. The V end lost 0 bases, the J end lost 9 bases, and 4 bases lay between the germline ends. Germline CDR1 is MGHRA and CDR2 is YSYEKL. This CDR3 is CASSQDATQYF. CDR3 nucleotide sequence: TGCGCCAGCAGCCAAGATGCCACGCAGTATTTT.

V gene TRBV6-1 combines with J gene TRBJ1-1; D call uncertain. Germline CDR1 reads MNHNS; CDR2 reads SASEGT. V was pared by 0 bases and J by 1 base, with 6 bases between. The CDR3 extends over 14 amino acids. The CDR3 nucleotides read TGTGCCAGCAGTGAAGCGTGGAGGAACACTGAAGCTTTCTTT. Residues: CASSEAWRNTEAFF.

This rearrangement joins TRBV4-2 to TRBJ2-1, with D tentatively TRBD1 or TRBD2 (6 bases each). This CDR3 has 13 residues. Germline V gene sequence: CDR1 LGHNA, CDR2 YNFKEQ. The V end lost 4 bases, the J end lost 8 bases, and 12 bases lay between the germline ends. CDR3 protein: CASSLRGRDEQFF. The CDR3 bases are TGTGCCAGCAGCCTTCGGGGGCGGGATGAGCAGTTCTTC.

V gene TRBV5-1 combines with J gene TRBJ2-5; D uncertain. This CDR3 has 14 residues. Trimming removed 3 bases from V and 4 bases from J, with 13 bases in between. From germline, CDR1 is SGHRS and CDR2 YFSETQ. The CDR3 sequence is CASSWVGYRETQYF. Written as DNA, the CDR3 is TGCGCCAGCAGCTGGGTCGGGTACCGAGAGACCCAGTACTTC. Complete variable domain (other parts from reference TRBV5-1 and TRBJ2-5): KAGVTQTPRYLIKTRGQQVTLSCSPISGHRSVSWYQQTPGQGLQFLFEYFSETQRNKGNFPGRFSGRQFSNSRSEMNVSTLELGDSALYLCASSWVGYRETQYFGPGTRLLVL.

The V call is TRBV21-1, the J call TRBJ2-7; TRBD2, the D gene given by the table, was not confirmed from the DNA. TRBV21-1 is marked as a pseudogene. The CDR3 consists of 15 residues. The CDR3 loop is CASPKSLEGTYEQYV. As DNA, the CDR3 is TGTGCCAGCCCCAAAAGCCTAGAGGGAACCTACGAGCAGTACGTC.

In this sample, this clone turned up once. The V call is TRBV4-1, the J call TRBJ2-1; tentatively, D is TRBD1 (6 bases). CDR3 size: 14 residues. V lost 2 bases and J lost 1, with 6 bases in between. CDR1 and CDR2 from the germline V gene are MGHRA and YSYEKL. CDR3 bases: TGCGCCAGCAGCCAAACAGGGTCCTACAATGAGCAGTTCTTC. This encodes CASSQTGSYNEQFF.

The chain uses TRBV6-6 and TRBJ2-7; 8 bases agree with TRBD1. V dropped 5 bases and J dropped 3; count of bases not matched to a gene: 3. The CDR3 sequence is 13 residues long. Per germline, CDR1 MNHNY and CDR2 SVGAGI (reference sequence). The DNA for the CDR3 is TGTGCCAGCAGTAGGGACAGGAACTACGAGCAGTACGTC. Residues: CASSRDRNYEQYV.

This clone was seen more than once but under ten times. The genes are TRBV7-3 and TRBJ2-1; the match to TRBD1 covers 7 bases. The germline V gene encodes CDR1 SGHTA and CDR2 FQGTGA. Germline trimming cut 5 bases from V and 6 bases from J; bases unmatched to any gene: 7. CDR3 length equals 14 residues. The chain's CDR3 is CASSGGQVGNEQFF. The CDR3 DNA reads as TGTGCCAGCAGCGGCGGACAGGTCGGCAATGAGCAGTTCTTC.

In this sample, this clone turned up once. The gene calls are TRBV30 and TRBJ1-1; TRBD1 is a possible D gene (5 bases). Trimming removed 7 bases from V and 1 base from J, with 19 bases in between. This CDR3 comprises 15 residues. Germline assignment: CDR1 GTSNPN and CDR2 SVGIG (reference sequence). Here the CDR3 reads CASSQARTSNTEAFF. The CDR3 coding sequence is TGTGCCTCCTCACAGGCCCGAACTTCGAACACTGAAGCTTTCTTT.

This rearrangement joins TRBV19 to TRBJ2-3, with 8 nucleotides matching TRBD2. This CDR3 is built from 15 residues. V lost 3 bases and J lost 6; bases outside the gene matches: 8. Germline lookup yields CDR1 LNHDA and CDR2 SQIVND (reference sequence). CDR3 nucleotides: TGTGCCAGTAGTATCGACGGGGGGGTTGGGGATACGCAGTATTTT. Protein product: CASSIDGGVGDTQYF.

CDR3 coding DNA: TGTGCCAGCAGCCAAGATTCCCGAGGCCAGTTGTTCTTC. Translating it yields CASSQDSRGQLFF. V and J are TRBV3-1 (or the pseudogene TRBV3-2) and TRBJ2-1; D gene unclear. This CDR3 contains 13 residues. Germline values: CDR1 LGHDT, CDR2 YNNKEL (reference sequence). Trimming pared 0 bases from V and 15 bases from J, leaving 15 bases between.

CDR3 amino acids: CASSLTTGVGNTIYF. The CDR3 DNA is TGTGCCAGCAGCTTAACTACAGGGGTCGGAAACACCATATATTTT. This chain links TRBV7-8 with TRBJ1-3; 7 positions match TRBD1. This CDR3 is built from 15 residues. The V segment lost 2 bases and the J segment 4 bases; nucleotides outside the gene matches: 5. Germline V CDR1 and CDR2: SGHVS, FQNEAQ.

The chain couples TRBV7-8 to TRBJ2-4, with D possibly matching TRBD1 (6 bases). V was cut by 5 bases and J by 0 bases, with 14 bases left in between. Germline V gives CDR1 SGHVS, CDR2 FQNEAQ. CDR3 length: 16 residues. CDR3 region: CASSKGTPLAKNIQYF. The CDR3, as DNA: TGTGCCAGCAGCAAAGGGACACCACTAGCCAAAAACATTCAGTACTTC.

This clone was observed a few times. The J gene is TRBJ1-4, the V gene TRBV6-6, with 7 nucleotides matching TRBD1. Germline CDR1 MNHNY, CDR2 SVGAGI (reference sequence). The junction had 5 bases not matched to a gene; V was cut back by 2 bases and J by 8 bases. This CDR3 has 14 amino acids. As DNA, the CDR3 is TGTGCCAGCAGTTACCGACAGGGTCTCGAAAAACTGTTTTTT. The encoded protein is CASSYRQGLEKLFF.

As to this clone: Other DNA sequences from this sample encode an identical CDR3 as well. This chain connects TRBV5-1 to TRBJ1-1; D not resolved. The CDR3 is 13 amino acids. The germline V and J ends were trimmed by 1 base and 1 base, with 5 bases remaining between them. Looked up from germline, CDR1 is SGHRS and CDR2 is YFSETQ. The CDR3 DNA sequence: TGCGCCAGCAGCTTGAGGCCGAACACTGAAGCTTTCTTT. It yields the protein CASSLRPNTEAFF.

The chain links TRBV25-1 to TRBJ2-2; D unclear. V was shortened by 2 bases and J by 1 base, with 5 bases between the two germline ends. This CDR3 contains 14 residues. From germline, CDR1 is MGHDK and CDR2 SYGVNS. The CDR3, as DNA: TGTGCCAGCAGTGAACCGGTGAACACCGGGGAGCTGTTTTTT. It yields the protein CASSEPVNTGELFF.

The chain uses TRBV24-1 and TRBJ2-2; 8 bases line up with TRBD2. With V trimmed by 6 bases and J by 11 bases, 7 bases remained unmatched. CDR3 length: 13 residues. The germline V gene has CDR1 KGHDR and CDR2 SFDVKD. CDR3 DNA sequence: TGTGCCACCAGTCCCCAGGGACTAGGAGAGCTGTTTTTT. Residues: CATSPQGLGELFF.

This clone was picked up one time. This chain uses TRBV19 with TRBJ2-3; 8 positions agree with TRBD2. Germline CDR1 is LNHDA and CDR2 is SQIVND (reference sequence). J was trimmed by 2 bases and V by 5 bases; bases with no gene match: 6. This CDR3 is 15 amino acids long. CDR3 bases: TGTGCCAGTAGTCTAATAGCGGGGTCCACAGATACGCAGTATTTT. Amino acids: CASSLIAGSTDTQYF.

This chain connects TRBV6-5 to TRBJ1-2, with 10 bases fitting TRBD1. V trimming: 8 bases; J trimming: 5 bases; junction bases outside the gene matches: 5. This CDR3 is 13 amino acids long. CDR1 MNHEY and CDR2 SVGAGI come from the germline V gene. The CDR3 nucleotides read TGTGCCAGCGTTCGGGACAGGGGTTATGGCTACACCTTC. Amino acid sequence: CASVRDRGYGYTF.

V gene TRBV7-2 combines with J gene TRBJ2-2, with a weak D call TRBD2 (6 bases). The length of the CDR3 is 16 residues. Germline CDR1 reads SGHTA; CDR2 reads FQGNSA. V was cut by 1 base and J by 2 bases, with 11 bases left in between. The CDR3 DNA reads TGTGCCAGCAGCTTAGTGGCGGGAATAAACACCGGGGAGCTGTTTTTT. It is translated as CASSLVAGINTGELFF.

The V call is TRBV4-2, the J call TRBJ2-5, with 7 positions matching TRBD2. CDR1 and CDR2 from the germline V gene are LGHNA and YNFKEQ. V shed 1 base, J shed 1 base, and the junction held 3 bases outside the gene matches. The CDR3 has 15 residues. For the CDR3, the DNA is TGTGCCAGCAGCCAAGTGCGGGGGAGCCAAGAGACCCAGTACTTC. Translating gives CASSQVRGSQETQYF.

The chain recombines TRBV18 with TRBJ2-5, with D uncertain. V shed 1 base and J shed 0 bases, with 3 bases lying between them. CDR3 length: 13 amino acids. Germline CDR1 is KGHSH and CDR2 is LQKENI. The CDR3 DNA is TGTGCCAGCTCACCACAGGACCAAGAGACCCAGTACTTC. Translating gives CASSPQDQETQYF.

The rearrangement joins TRBV29-1 to TRBJ1-2; D may be TRBD1 (6 bases). V was trimmed by 4 bases and J by 4 bases, leaving 16 bases between them. Germline values: CDR1 SQVTM, CDR2 ANQGSEA. The length of the CDR3 is 14 residues. CDR3 sequence (DNA): TGCAGCGTTGGTGTTCAGGGGCGCGGCTATGGCTACACCTTC. Encoded protein: CSVGVQGRGYGYTF.

The chain is built from TRBV5-4 and TRBJ2-1; TRBD2 matches 9 bases. The CDR3 extends over 16 amino acids. Looked up from germline, CDR1 is SGHNT and CDR2 is YYREEE (reference sequence). The junction had 11 bases not matched to a gene; V was cut back by 1 base and J by 9 bases. The DNA for the CDR3 is TGTGCCAGCAGCTTGACGGGGCGGGGGGGCCCCAGTGAGCAGTTCTTC. It translates to CASSLTGRGGPSEQFF.

In this sample, this clone turned up once. The rearrangement links TRBV2 to TRBJ1-6, with TRBD1 matching 9 bases. Trimming took 3 bases from V and 8 from J; bases not matched to a gene: 2. This CDR3 is built from 14 residues. CDR1 and CDR2 from the germline V gene are SNHLY and FYNNEI. The CDR3 reads CASSEGDRDSPLHF. CDR3 sequence (DNA): TGTGCCAGCAGTGAGGGGGACAGGGATTCACCCCTCCACTTT.

V is TRBV9 and J is TRBJ1-3; TRBD1 matches 12 bases. Looked up from germline, CDR1 is SGDLS and CDR2 is YYNGEE. CDR3 length: 16 residues. With 2 bases clipped from V and 4 bases from J, the junction kept 4 bases outside the gene matches. CDR3 loop: CASSVTGTGGGNTIYF. CDR3 sequence (DNA): TGTGCCAGCAGCGTCACCGGGACAGGGGGCGGAAACACCATATATTTT.

The chain employs TRBV2 and TRBJ2-2, with D hard to call. V was clipped by 5 bases and J by 7 bases, with 17 bases between them. The CDR3 runs to 15 residues. Germline values: CDR1 SNHLY, CDR2 FYNNEI. CDR3 sequence reads: CASSFRLMGDGELFF. The CDR3 coding sequence is TGTGCCAGCAGTTTTCGTTTGATGGGTGACGGGGAGCTGTTTTTT.

The DNA for the CDR3 is TGTGCCAGCGGGAGTATCGGCTACGAGCAGTACTTC. This encodes CASGSIGYEQYF. J is TRBJ2-7 and V is TRBV6-6, with D maybe TRBD2 (5 bases). Looked up from germline, CDR1 is MNHNY and CDR2 is SVGAGI (reference sequence). This CDR3 region has 12 residues. V was cut by 8 bases and J by 3 bases, with 11 bases left in between.

The V and J genes are TRBV7-7 and TRBJ2-1; possibly TRBD1 for D (5 bases). CDR1 SSHAT and CDR2 FNYEAQ come from the germline V gene (reference sequence). The CDR3 length is 15 residues. V was cut by 5 bases and J by 3 bases, with 14 bases left in between. The CDR3 is CASSHDSSIYNEQFF. The CDR3 DNA sequence: TGTGCCAGCAGCCACGACAGTAGTATCTACAATGAGCAGTTCTTC.

The rearrangement uses TRBV6-4 and TRBJ2-3, with D possibly matching TRBD1 (6 bases). The germline CDR1 and CDR2 sequences are MRHNA and SNTAGT. This CDR3 has 12 residues. V shed 3 bases and J shed 6 bases, with 7 bases lying between them. The CDR3 loop is CASSERGDTQYF. The CDR3 DNA follows: TGTGCCAGCAGTGAAAGGGGGGATACGCAGTATTTT.

The J gene is TRBJ2-1, the V gene TRBV3-1 (or the pseudogene TRBV3-2); the match to TRBD2 covers 13 bases. This CDR3 is 16 amino acids long. The germline V gene has CDR1 LGHDT and CDR2 YNNKEL (reference sequence). V trimming: 4 bases; J trimming: 7 bases; junction bases outside the gene matches: 7. CDR3 in DNA: TGTGCCAGCAGCCCTCCGGGACTAGCGGGGTTGAATGAGCAGTTCTTC. Protein sequence: CASSPPGLAGLNEQFF.